A single sample is the source of the 18 T cell receptor beta chains below, sequenced in a study of blood T cell repertoires in COVID-19. Profiled with immunoSEQ multiplex PCR; TCRdb holds only in-frame clones, not every one. The sample shows around 300,000 clones, nearly 90% of them seen only once. The sample was PBMCs or T cells enriched from blood (not recorded which). These receptors all stem from a woman aged 18-29 years with acute COVID-19.

This sequence joins TRBV7-2 and TRBJ2-3; D ambiguous. The CDR3 runs to 14 residues. Trimming took 5 bases from V and 6 from J, leaving 15 bases between them. CDR1 is SGHTA and CDR2 is FQGNSA in the germline V gene. The CDR3 DNA sequence: TGTGCCAGCAGCCCCCCGCCGACTCTGGATACGCAGTATTTT. Its translation is CASSPPPTLDTQYF.

This clone is a singleton in its sample. The chain joins TRBV5-1 to TRBJ1-3, with D perhaps TRBD1 (5 bases). The CDR3 contains 15 residues. CDR1 and CDR2 (germline): SGHRS, YFSETQ. Trimming left V 0 bases short and J 0 bases short, with 7 bases between. CDR3 DNA sequence: TGCGCCAGCAGCTTGGGACAGAACTCTGGAAACACCATATATTTT. This encodes CASSLGQNSGNTIYF.

CDR3 amino acids: CASTRGTDNSPLHF. The CDR3 coding sequence is TGTGCCAGCACTCGAGGGACAGATAATTCACCCCTCCACTTT. The chain is built from TRBV2 and TRBJ1-6; 7 nucleotides line up with TRBD1. This CDR3 contains 14 residues. Germline V lookup: CDR1 SNHLY, CDR2 FYNNEI. V lost 7 bases to trimming and J lost 5 bases; unmatched junction nucleotides: 5.

The chain couples TRBV19 to TRBJ2-7, with 9 bases aligning to TRBD1. Unmatched junction bases numbered 8, after V lost 4 bases and J lost 4 bases. This CDR3 is built from 15 residues. Looked up from germline, CDR1 is LNHDA and CDR2 is SQIVND (reference sequence). CDR3 sequence (DNA): TGTGCCAGTAGTACTACCGGGACAGGGCTGTACGAGCAGTACTTC. Amino acid sequence: CASSTTGTGLYEQYF.

The chain joins TRBV28 to TRBJ2-7; 7 nucleotides align to TRBD2. CDR3 length: 15 residues. Germline loops: CDR1 MDHEN, CDR2 SYDVKM. The V and J ends lost 1 base and 1 base, in that order; junction bases with no gene match: 4. The CDR3 region has the DNA TGTGCCAGCAGTTTATTTAGCGGGTCTTCCTACGAGCAGTACTTC. Its translation is CASSLFSGSSYEQYF. The complete variable domain, with remaining parts taken from reference TRBV28 and TRBJ2-7, reads DVKVTQSSRYLVKRTGEKVFLECVQDMDHENMFWYRQDPGLGLRLIYFSYDVKMKEKGDIPEGYSVSREKKERFSLILESASTNQTSMYLCASSLFSGSSYEQYFGPGTRLTVT.

This clone has at least ten counts. The chain combines TRBV19 with TRBJ1-3, with 10 bases matching TRBD1. Trimming cost V 5 bases and J 0 bases; bases outside gene matches: 16. The CDR3 runs 20 residues. Looked up from germline, CDR1 is LNHDA and CDR2 is SQIVND (reference sequence). Here the CDR3 DNA reads TGTGCCAGTAGTGCCCACCCGGGACAGGGGAACTTCGTCTCTGGAAACACCATATATTTT. As protein: CASSAHPGQGNFVSGNTIYF. The full variable domain, rest sourced from reference TRBV19 and TRBJ1-3, is DGGITQSPKYLFRKEGQNVTLSCEQNLNHDAMYWYRQDPGQGLRLIYYSQIVNDFQKGDIAEGYSVSREKKESFPLTVTSAQKNPTAFYLCASSAHPGQGNFVSGNTIYFGEGSWLTVV.

The CDR3 loop reads CASSQGAGVAEKLFF. Written as DNA, the CDR3 is TGCGCCAGCAGCCAAGGAGCAGGCGTGGCTGAAAAACTGTTTTTT. V usage is TRBV4-3 and J usage is TRBJ1-4; unclear D gene. Germline V lookup: CDR1 LGHNA, CDR2 YSLEER. V lost 1 base and J 7 bases, leaving 13 bases between the germline ends. The CDR3 consists of 15 residues.

The rearrangement links TRBV28 to TRBJ2-7, with TRBD2 matching 10 bases. The V gene's germline CDR1 is MDHEN and CDR2 SYDVKM. The CDR3 is 15 residues long. V was pared by 4 bases and J by 7 bases, with 10 bases of the junction left unmatched. The CDR3 DNA is TGTGCCAGCAGTTCTACAAGCGGGAGGGCCTGGGAGCAGTACTTC. Its translation: CASSSTSGRAWEQYF.

V and J are TRBV29-1 and TRBJ2-2; 14 bases agree with TRBD2. With 4 bases clipped from V and 2 bases from J, the junction kept 6 bases outside the gene matches. Germline CDR1 reads SQVTM; CDR2 reads ANQGSEA. This CDR3 spans 17 amino acids. The CDR3 bases are TGCAGCGTTGCGGGACTAGCGGGAGAAAGTAACACCGGGGAGCTGTTTTTT. It encodes CSVAGLAGESNTGELFF.

The gene calls are TRBV29-1 and TRBJ1-2; D ambiguous. The CDR3 is 12 residues long. V lost 4 bases to trimming and J lost 4 bases, with 10 bases between them. Germline V gene sequence: CDR1 SQVTM, CDR2 ANQGSEA. This CDR3 reads CSVGVVGYGYTF. The CDR3 DNA is TGCAGCGTTGGCGTCGTCGGCTATGGCTACACCTTC.

This clone was counted between two and nine times. Other DNA sequences from this sample encode an identical CDR3 as well. V usage is TRBV28 and J usage is TRBJ2-1; D may be TRBD2 (6 bases). V was pared by 2 bases and J by 5 bases, with 10 bases between. The CDR3 has 14 residues. Germline V lookup: CDR1 MDHEN, CDR2 SYDVKM. CDR3 sequence reads: CASSLAGSDNEQFF. DNA for the CDR3: TGTGCCAGCAGTTTAGCGGGATCAGACAATGAGCAGTTCTTC. Variable domain in full (rest from reference TRBV28 and TRBJ2-1): DVKVTQSSRYLVKRTGEKVFLECVQDMDHENMFWYRQDPGLGLRLIYFSYDVKMKEKGDIPEGYSVSREKKERFSLILESASTNQTSMYLCASSLAGSDNEQFFGPGTRLTVL.

This chain uses TRBV6-5 with TRBJ2-5; tentative D call: TRBD1 (6 bases). Germline lookup yields CDR1 MNHEY and CDR2 SVGAGI. The CDR3 covers 15 residues. V shed 5 bases and J shed 1 base, with 14 bases lying between them. CDR3 sequence reads: CASSHRVVGQETQYF. Here the CDR3 DNA reads TGTGCCAGCAGTCACAGGGTAGTGGGCCAAGAGACCCAGTACTTC.

CDR3 nucleotide sequence: TGTGCCAGCAGCCCAGTATCATCGGGACAAGTCTACGAGCAGTACTTC. Protein sequence: CASSPVSSGQVYEQYF. The chain couples TRBV7-9 to TRBJ2-7, with D tentatively TRBD1 (6 bases). V was clipped by 5 bases and J by 3 bases, with 20 bases between them. Germline V CDR1 and CDR2: SEHNR, FQNEAQ (reference sequence). The CDR3 sequence is 16 residues long.

The chain recombines TRBV7-9 with TRBJ1-1, with D uncertain. Looked up from germline, CDR1 is SEHNR and CDR2 is FQNEAQ (reference sequence). The V end was cut by 7 bases, the J end by 11 bases, with 17 bases between. This CDR3 has 12 amino acids. DNA of the CDR3: TGTGCCAGCAACCCTTCGGGCCGCGGGGCTTTCTTT. Translated, it gives CASNPSGRGAFF.

V gene TRBV7-3 combines with J gene TRBJ2-3; 10 bases fit TRBD2. The V segment lost 5 bases and the J segment 0 bases; nucleotides outside the gene matches: 8. This CDR3 has 17 amino acids. The germline CDR1 and CDR2 sequences are SGHTA and FQGTGA. In DNA, the CDR3 is TGTGCCAGCAGCCCAGGACTAGCGGCTACTAGCACAGATACGCAGTATTTT. This sequence encodes CASSPGLAATSTDTQYF.

The chain joins TRBV12-5 to TRBJ2-1; perhaps TRBD2 as D (5 bases). In germline, CDR1 is LGHNT, CDR2 FRNRAP. V was clipped by 1 base and J by 9 bases, with 10 bases between them. The CDR3 runs to 13 residues. The CDR3 bases are TGTGCTAGTGGTTTGGCTGGACTGACTGAGCAGTTCTTC. Encoded protein: CASGLAGLTEQFF. The variable domain in full, with the rest retrieved from reference TRBV12-5 and TRBJ2-1, is DARVTQTPRHKVTEMGQEVTMRCQPILGHNTVFWYRQTMMQGLELLAYFRNRAPLDDSGMPKDRFSAEMPDATLATLKIQPSEPRDSAVYFCASGLAGLTEQFFGPGTRLTVL.

The rearrangement joins TRBV29-1 to TRBJ2-5; 8 nucleotides match TRBD2. This CDR3 has 15 residues. CDR1 and CDR2 from the germline V gene are SQVTM and ANQGSEA. Trimming took 2 bases from V and 4 from J; bases not matched to a gene: 9. CDR3 sequence: CSVEWEAGVLETQYF. The DNA of the CDR3 is TGCAGCGTTGAATGGGAAGCGGGAGTATTAGAGACCCAGTACTTC. Drawing the rest from reference TRBV29-1 and TRBJ2-5, the complete variable domain is SAVISQKPSRDICQRGTSLTIQCQVDSQVTMMFWYRQQPGQSLTLIATANQGSEATYESGFVIDKFPISRPNLTFSTLTVSNMSPEDSSIYLCSVEWEAGVLETQYFGPGTRLLVL.

This chain joins TRBV5-1 and TRBJ2-1; a weak D match, TRBD2 (6 bases). Trimming removed 0 bases from V and 7 bases from J, with 11 bases in between. There are 14 residues in the CDR3. From germline, CDR1 is SGHRS and CDR2 YFSETQ. The CDR3 here is CASSLDGAGNEQFF. CDR3 nucleotide sequence: TGCGCCAGCAGCTTGGACGGGGCGGGGAATGAGCAGTTCTTC.